Following are 10 T cell receptor beta chains from one sample sequenced in a study of T cells after yellow fever vaccination. TCRdb re-analysed the 5' RACE reads in MiXCR, keeping a single row per CDR3 protein. This table has about 52,000 distinct CDR3 sequences, 6.5% to 8.5% appearing once. Specimen: CD8+ T cells not binding an NS4B(214-222) dextramer, sorted from PBMCs, collected roughly 46 days after the first yellow fever vaccination. Receptor source: a man younger than 30 who received the YFV17D yellow fever vaccine.

This clonotype was seen a handful of times. The rearrangement joins TRBV10-2 to TRBJ1-1; a weak D match, TRBD1 (5 bases). This CDR3 contains 14 residues. Germline V gene lookup returns CDR1 WSHSY and CDR2 SAAADI. Deletions cut 2 bases from V and 6 bases from J, with 13 bases between. CDR3 nucleotides: TGCGCCAGCAGTGAGGGAAGGGGCCGGGCTGAAGCTTTCTTT. This sequence encodes CASSEGRGRAEAFF.

This clonotype was recorded at least ten times. The rearrangement uses TRBV6-6 and TRBJ1-5; D ambiguous. The germline V gene has CDR1 MNHNY and CDR2 SVGAGI (reference sequence). The CDR3 has 12 amino acids. Trimming removed 6 bases from V and 4 bases from J, with 7 bases in between. CDR3 coding DNA: TGTGCCAGCAGCCCCGGGAATCAGCCCCAGCATTTT. Protein sequence: CASSPGNQPQHF.

This sequence joins TRBV6-5 and TRBJ2-7, with a tentative D call TRBD1 (5 bases). The germline CDR1 and CDR2 sequences are MNHEY and SVGAGI. The CDR3 sequence is 14 residues long. The germline V and J ends were trimmed by 0 bases and 9 bases, with 15 bases remaining between them. CDR3 residues: CASSYSRGSQVQYV. The CDR3 DNA sequence: TGTGCCAGCAGTTACTCAAGGGGCTCGCAGGTGCAGTACGTC.

The V and J genes are TRBV6-1 and TRBJ2-1, with 12 bases fitting TRBD2. The J segment lost 6 bases and the V segment lost 5 bases, leaving 11 bases of the junction unmatched. The germline V gene encodes CDR1 MNHNS and CDR2 SASEGT. The CDR3 totals 17 residues. Here the CDR3 reads CASSRAFTSGGTNEQFF. The CDR3 region has the DNA TGTGCCAGCAGTCGCGCCTTCACTAGCGGGGGGACCAATGAGCAGTTCTTC.

This clonotype was observed many times. The genes are TRBV4-1 and TRBJ1-1, with a possible D match to TRBD1 (5 bases). The CDR3 length is 15 residues. The germline V gene has CDR1 MGHRA and CDR2 YSYEKL. V was pared by 1 base and J by 0 bases, with 9 bases between. The CDR3 loop reads CASSQGGELNTEAFF. For the CDR3, the DNA is TGCGCCAGCAGCCAAGGAGGGGAACTGAACACTGAAGCTTTCTTT.

The sample holds a few counts of this clonotype. The CDR3 sequence is CASSPRTGVNNEQFF. CDR3 nucleotides: TGCGCCAGCAGCCCCCGGACAGGGGTAAACAATGAGCAGTTCTTC. The chain links TRBV5-1 to TRBJ2-1; 9 nucleotides align to TRBD1. Unmatched junction bases numbered 7, after V lost 4 bases and J lost 5 bases. The length of the CDR3 is 15 residues. Looked up from germline, CDR1 is SGHRS and CDR2 is YFSETQ.

There are many counts of this clonotype. The chain links TRBV12-3 or TRBV12-4 to TRBJ2-3; no clear D. The CDR3 loop spans 11 amino acids. Trimming removed 8 bases at V and 9 bases at J, with 12 bases between. CDR3 sequence: CASASGPTQYF. CDR3 nucleotide sequence: TGTGCCAGCGCCTCTGGCCCAACGCAGTATTTT.

This chain joins TRBV15 and TRBJ2-5; perhaps TRBD1 as D (6 bases). The CDR3 spans 20 residues. CDR1 and CDR2 (germline): LNHNV, YYDKDF (reference sequence). The ends were cut back, 2 bases at V and 2 bases at J, with 27 bases in the middle. The CDR3, as DNA: TGTGCCACCAGCAGAACAGGGAGATTAAGCTCGGACGGCCCGCAAGAGACCCAGTACTTC. It specifies CATSRTGRLSSDGPQETQYF.

This clonotype occurred a few times. The CDR3 region is CASSQVRLAPYEQYF. CDR3 sequence (DNA): TGTGCCAGCAGCCAAGTTCGGCTAGCTCCCTACGAGCAGTACTTC. The chain employs TRBV3-1 and TRBJ2-7; D possibly corresponds to TRBD2 (5 bases). Trimming shortened V by 1 base and J by 2 bases, and 12 bases separated the two germline ends. Per the germline V gene, CDR1 is LGHDT and CDR2 is YNNKEL (reference sequence). The CDR3 has 15 residues.

This clonotype was seen repeatedly, ten times or more. This rearrangement joins TRBV4-1 to TRBJ1-2, with TRBD1 matching over 8 bases. CDR1 MGHRA and CDR2 YSYEKL come from the germline V gene. J was trimmed by 4 bases and V by 4 bases; bases with no gene match: 8. The CDR3 loop spans 15 amino acids. This CDR3 is CASSPMQGAGYGYTF. In DNA, the CDR3 is TGCGCCAGCAGCCCTATGCAGGGGGCAGGCTATGGCTACACCTTC.